Presented here are 23 T cell receptor beta chains from one specimen sequenced in a study of cytomegalovirus exposure and HLA in healthy donors. The method was immunoSEQ multiplex PCR; TCRdb's version includes in-frame clones alone and lacks a portion of them. Of over 85,000 clones in the sample, almost 85% were seen once. The sample was PBMCs. The receptors shown here come from a woman between 18 and 29 years old in good health and CMV-seropositive.

The CDR3 nucleotides are TGTGCCAGCAGTGTACAGGGGGCTTTCGAGACCCAGTACTTC. Amino acids: CASSVQGAFETQYF. The genes are TRBV6-1 and TRBJ2-5; 9 bases fit TRBD1. CDR3 length equals 14 residues. The germline gives CDR1 MNHNS, CDR2 SASEGT. V lost 4 bases to trimming and J lost 5 bases; unmatched junction nucleotides: 5.

V and J are TRBV28 and TRBJ2-7; TRBD1 matches 9 bases. V was pared by 1 base and J by 2 bases, with 12 bases of the junction left unmatched. The CDR3 length is 18 residues. Looked up from germline, CDR1 is MDHEN and CDR2 is SYDVKM. DNA of the CDR3: TGTGCCAGCAGTTTATCTCCTATGGGGGACAGGGCACCCTACGAGCAGTACTTC. This gives the protein CASSLSPMGDRAPYEQYF.

This clone was picked up one time. V gene TRBV5-5 combines with J gene TRBJ2-5; TRBD2 might be the D (6 bases). The V end lost 1 base, the J end lost 5 bases, and 15 bases lay between the germline ends. Germline CDR1 SGHKS, CDR2 YYEKEE (reference sequence). CDR3 size: 15 residues. The CDR3 protein is CASSLYDSGRETQYF. The DNA for the CDR3 is TGTGCCAGCAGCTTGTACGACTCGGGGAGGGAGACCCAGTACTTC.

The J gene is TRBJ1-4, the V gene TRBV30; D might be TRBD1 (6 bases). Germline loops: CDR1 GTSNPN, CDR2 SVGIG (reference sequence). This CDR3 comprises 15 residues. V was pared by 2 bases and J by 0 bases, with 10 bases between. The CDR3 sequence: CAWSRTVATNEKLFF. The CDR3 nucleotides read TGTGCCTGGAGTCGGACAGTCGCAACTAATGAAAAACTGTTTTTT.

The V and J genes are TRBV28 and TRBJ2-2; the match to TRBD2 covers 9 bases. Germline V gene sequence: CDR1 MDHEN, CDR2 SYDVKM. V dropped 5 bases and J dropped 4; count of bases not matched to a gene: 5. CDR3 length: 15 residues. This CDR3 is CASSGGGEGTGELFF. In nucleotides, the CDR3 is TGTGCCAGCAGTGGCGGGGGGGAGGGCACCGGGGAGCTGTTTTTT.

This chain joins TRBV10-3 and TRBJ1-2; 8 positions match TRBD1. The CDR3 spans 16 residues. V dropped 8 bases and J dropped 3; count of bases not matched to a gene: 14. Germline values: CDR1 ENHRY, CDR2 SYGVKD. In DNA, the CDR3 is TGTGCCATCCGCGCCAACGCCCGGACAGGGTACTATGGCTACACCTTC. Residues: CAIRANARTGYYGYTF.

The chain employs TRBV9 and TRBJ2-6; TRBD2 is a possible D gene (5 bases). The germline V and J ends were trimmed by 4 bases and 0 bases, with 14 bases remaining between them. The germline gives CDR1 SGDLS, CDR2 YYNGEE. This CDR3 is built from 17 residues. CDR3 DNA sequence: TGTGCCAGCAGCTCGAGGACTCCCAGCTCTGGGGCCAACGTCCTGACTTTC. Its protein product is CASSSRTPSSGANVLTF.

This chain links TRBV7-6 with TRBJ1-5; a possible D gene is TRBD1 (5 bases). V was trimmed by 1 base and J by 9 bases, leaving 7 bases between them. The CDR3 covers 12 residues. Germline loops: CDR1 SGHVS, CDR2 FNYEAQ. The CDR3 reads CASSLDRGPQHF. The CDR3 DNA reads TGTGCCAGCAGCTTAGATAGGGGGCCCCAGCATTTT.

As concerns this clone: Other DNA sequences in this specimen translate into the identical CDR3. This chain uses TRBV18 with TRBJ1-4; possible D gene TRBD1, 5 bases. This CDR3 has 15 amino acids. Germline loops: CDR1 KGHSH, CDR2 LQKENI. Between the trimmed V and J ends, which lost 0 bases and 4 bases, there was a span of 9 bases. Here the CDR3 DNA reads TGTGCCAGCTCACCACCGGGACTCAGTAATGAAAAACTGTTTTTT. Translated: CASSPPGLSNEKLFF.

This clone is a singleton in its sample. The chain has TRBV7-9 and TRBJ2-5, with a possible D match to TRBD2 (5 bases). The CDR3 totals 15 residues. CDR1 and CDR2 from the germline V gene are SEHNR and FQNEAQ (reference sequence). V was shortened by 5 bases and J by 3 bases, with 16 bases between the two germline ends. The CDR3 loop reads CASSPRGASEETQYF. The CDR3 nucleotides read TGTGCCAGCAGCCCCCGGGGAGCTTCGGAAGAGACCCAGTACTTC. Looking up the rest from reference TRBV7-9 and TRBJ2-5 gives the full variable domain: DTGVSQNPRHKITKRGQNVTFRCDPISEHNRLYWYRQTLGQGPEFLTYFQNEAQLEKSRLLSDRFSAERPKGSFSTLEIQRTEQGDSAMYLCASSPRGASEETQYFGPGTRLLVL.

The chain is built from TRBV30 and TRBJ1-1; 8 bases are a match to TRBD1. J was trimmed by 1 base and V by 0 bases; bases with no gene match: 7. This CDR3 is built from 16 residues. Germline CDR1 is GTSNPN and CDR2 is SVGIG (reference sequence). The DNA of the CDR3 is TGTGCCTGGAGTGTGTTCGGCAGGGGGCAGAACACTGAAGCTTTCTTT. Its protein product is CAWSVFGRGQNTEAFF.

This sequence joins TRBV10-2 and TRBJ1-2, with D possibly TRBD1 on 5 matching bases. Germline loops: CDR1 WSHSY, CDR2 SAAADI. V lost 3 bases, J lost 3 bases, and 17 bases lay in between. The CDR3 is made up of 16 amino acids. The CDR3 DNA reads TGCGCCAGCAGTGATCTAGGCCAGGGAGGCGACTATGGCTACACCTTC. Its protein is CASSDLGQGGDYGYTF.

The chain uses TRBV10-3 and TRBJ2-3; D is unclear. This CDR3 comprises 13 residues. The germline V and J ends were trimmed by 3 bases and 11 bases, with 15 bases remaining between them. Germline V gene sequence: CDR1 ENHRY, CDR2 SYGVKD. CDR3 loop: CAISDGQESWQYF. CDR3 in DNA: TGTGCCATCAGTGATGGTCAGGAATCATGGCAGTATTTT.

V and J are TRBV4-1 and TRBJ2-4; TRBD2 matches at 9 bases. The CDR3 extends over 18 amino acids. Germline trimming cut 0 bases from V and 5 bases from J; bases unmatched to any gene: 11. The V gene's germline CDR1 is MGHRA and CDR2 YSYEKL. CDR3 sequence: CASSQEGLAGPGENIQYF. CDR3 DNA sequence: TGCGCCAGCAGCCAAGAAGGCCTAGCGGGGCCAGGGGAAAACATTCAGTACTTC.

V is TRBV7-3 and J is TRBJ2-3; 7 bases match TRBD2. The CDR3 has 14 amino acids. Per the germline V gene, CDR1 is SGHTA and CDR2 is FQGTGA. With V trimmed by 5 bases and J by 4 bases, 6 bases remained unmatched. As DNA, the CDR3 is TGTGCCAGCAGCAACGGGGGGAGGTCAGATACGCAGTATTTT. Its translation: CASSNGGRSDTQYF.

A few counts support this clone. The gene calls are TRBV7-8 and TRBJ2-7, with TRBD1 matching over 9 bases. Trimming removed 1 base from V and 5 bases from J; junction bases left unmatched: 3. The CDR3 is 14 residues long. The germline gives CDR1 SGHVS, CDR2 FQNEAQ. CDR3 DNA: TGTGCCAGCAGCTTAGGGGACAGGGATAACGAGCAGTACTTC. Translated, it gives CASSLGDRDNEQYF. The whole variable domain, filled in from reference TRBV7-8 and TRBJ2-7, reads GAGVSQSPRYKVAKRGQDVALRCDPISGHVSLFWYQQALGQGPEFLTYFQNEAQLDKSGLPSDRFFAERPEGSVSTLKIQRTQQEDSAVYLCASSLGDRDNEQYFGPGTRLTVT.

The chain joins TRBV2 to TRBJ2-1, with 9 bases identical to TRBD2. Germline values: CDR1 SNHLY, CDR2 FYNNEI. The length of the CDR3 is 15 residues. V trimming: 0 bases; J trimming: 8 bases; junction bases outside the gene matches: 5. The CDR3 region is CASSEAGTSRDEQFF. As DNA, the CDR3 is TGTGCCAGCAGTGAAGCCGGGACTAGCCGCGATGAGCAGTTCTTC.

The gene calls are TRBV5-1 and TRBJ1-2; TRBD1 aligns across 8 bases. CDR1 is SGHRS, CDR2 YFSETQ, per germline. The CDR3 sequence is 16 residues long. Losses at the gene ends were 1 base for V and 7 bases for J; bases not matched to a gene: 12. This chain's CDR3 is CASSLNRGSSAAGYTF. The CDR3 coding sequence is TGCGCCAGCAGCTTGAACAGGGGGTCGTCCGCGGCTGGCTACACCTTC.

This clone came up a few times. The chain employs TRBV11-3 and TRBJ1-6; D remains ambiguous. Trimming pared 5 bases from V and 7 bases from J, leaving 15 bases between. CDR3 length: 15 residues. Germline values: CDR1 SGHNT, CDR2 YENEEA. The CDR3 nucleotides read TGTGCCAGCAGCAGGACTGCCGGAGGGAATTCACCCCTCCACTTT. Protein: CASSRTAGGNSPLHF.

The chain couples TRBV18 to TRBJ1-5; weak D call: TRBD1 (5 bases). CDR3 length: 13 residues. Deletions cut 3 bases from V and 7 bases from J, with 10 bases between. The germline V gene has CDR1 KGHSH and CDR2 LQKENI. The DNA of the CDR3 is TGTGCCAGCTCACCCCAGGGTGAGCAGCCCCAGCATTTT. It codes for CASSPQGEQPQHF.

V usage is TRBV5-6 and J usage is TRBJ1-4, with a weak D call TRBD1 (6 bases). Germline V gene data show CDR1 as SGHDT and CDR2 as YYEEEE. This CDR3 comprises 15 residues. Trimming left V 1 base short and J 3 bases short, with 10 bases between. For the CDR3, the DNA is TGTGCCAGCAGCTTGACTGGACAGCCTAATGAAAAACTGTTTTTT. Amino acids: CASSLTGQPNEKLFF.

The chain couples TRBV28 to TRBJ2-1; unclear D gene. The CDR3 has 17 residues. Per germline, CDR1 MDHEN and CDR2 SYDVKM. Trimming took off 3 bases at V and 6 bases at J, with 21 bases between the two ends. In DNA, the CDR3 is TGTGCCAGCAGTTTCTCCTTTTACCGACTCGCACTCAATGAGCAGTTCTTC. This encodes CASSFSFYRLALNEQFF.

Points on this clone: A read error may account for a junction end that differs from germline. The V call is TRBV15, the J call TRBJ1-6; D remains unclear. CDR1 is LNHNV and CDR2 is YYDKDF in the germline V gene (reference sequence). The CDR3 sequence is 15 residues long. CDR3 DNA sequence: TGTGCCACCAGCTGGGAGCGCTCCTGTAATTCACCCCTCCACTTT. Translated, it gives CATSWERSCNSPLHF.